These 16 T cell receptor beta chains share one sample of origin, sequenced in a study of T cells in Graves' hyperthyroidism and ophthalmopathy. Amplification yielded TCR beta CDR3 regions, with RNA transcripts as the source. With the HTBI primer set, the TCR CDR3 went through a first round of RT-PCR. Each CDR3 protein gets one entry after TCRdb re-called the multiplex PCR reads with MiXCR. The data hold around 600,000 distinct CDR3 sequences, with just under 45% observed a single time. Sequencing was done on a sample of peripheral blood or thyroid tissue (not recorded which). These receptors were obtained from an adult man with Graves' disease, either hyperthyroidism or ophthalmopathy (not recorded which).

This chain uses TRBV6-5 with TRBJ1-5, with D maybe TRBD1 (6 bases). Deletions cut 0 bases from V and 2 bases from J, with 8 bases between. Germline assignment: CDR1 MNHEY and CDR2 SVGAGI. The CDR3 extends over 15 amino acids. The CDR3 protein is CASSYSGGRNQPQHF. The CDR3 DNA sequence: TGTGCCAGCAGTTACTCAGGGGGTCGCAATCAGCCCCAGCATTTT.

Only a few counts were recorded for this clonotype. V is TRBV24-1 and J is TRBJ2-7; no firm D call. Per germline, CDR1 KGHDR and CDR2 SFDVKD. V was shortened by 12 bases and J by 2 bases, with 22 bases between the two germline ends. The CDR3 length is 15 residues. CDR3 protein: CAAPNRPEFPYEQYF. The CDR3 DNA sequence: TGTGCCGCCCCCAATCGGCCGGAGTTCCCCTACGAGCAGTACTTC.

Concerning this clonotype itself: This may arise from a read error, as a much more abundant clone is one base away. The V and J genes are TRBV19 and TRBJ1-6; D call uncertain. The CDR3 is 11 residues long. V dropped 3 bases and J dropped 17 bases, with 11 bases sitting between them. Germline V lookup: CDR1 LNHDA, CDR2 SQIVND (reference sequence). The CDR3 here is CASSMDYRVHF. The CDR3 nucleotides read TGTGCCAGTAGTATGGACTACCGAGTCCACTTT.

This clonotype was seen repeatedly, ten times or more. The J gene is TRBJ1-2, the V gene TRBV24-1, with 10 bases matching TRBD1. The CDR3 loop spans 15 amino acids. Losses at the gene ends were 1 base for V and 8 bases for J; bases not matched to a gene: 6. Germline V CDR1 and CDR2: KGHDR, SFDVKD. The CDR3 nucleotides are TGTGCCACCAGTGATTTTGGGACAGGGGAGATGGGCTACACCTTC. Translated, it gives CATSDFGTGEMGYTF.

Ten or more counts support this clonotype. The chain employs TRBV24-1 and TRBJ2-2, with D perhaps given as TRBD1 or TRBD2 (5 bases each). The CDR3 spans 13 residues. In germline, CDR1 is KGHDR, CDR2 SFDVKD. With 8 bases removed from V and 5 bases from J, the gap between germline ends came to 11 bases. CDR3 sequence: CATKGRRTGELFF. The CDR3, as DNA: TGTGCCACCAAGGGACGTCGGACCGGGGAGCTGTTTTTT.

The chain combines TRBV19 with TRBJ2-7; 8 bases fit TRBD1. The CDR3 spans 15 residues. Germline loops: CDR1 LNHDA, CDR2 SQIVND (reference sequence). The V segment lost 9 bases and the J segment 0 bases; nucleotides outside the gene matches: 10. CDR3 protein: CASSPGQVLSYEQYF. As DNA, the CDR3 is TGTGCCAGCAGCCCGGGACAGGTCCTCTCCTACGAGCAGTACTTC.

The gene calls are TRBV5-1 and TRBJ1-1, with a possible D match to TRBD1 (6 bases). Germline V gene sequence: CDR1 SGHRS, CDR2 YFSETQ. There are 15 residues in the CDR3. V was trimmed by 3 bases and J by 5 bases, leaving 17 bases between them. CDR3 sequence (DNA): TGCGCCAGCAGCTCCCCGACAGGAAGGGGAACTGAAGCTTTCTTT. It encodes CASSSPTGRGTEAFF.

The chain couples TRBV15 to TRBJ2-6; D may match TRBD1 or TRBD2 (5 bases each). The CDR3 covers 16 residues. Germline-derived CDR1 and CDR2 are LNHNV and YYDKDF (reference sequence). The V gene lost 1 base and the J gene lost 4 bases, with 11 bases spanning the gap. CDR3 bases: TGTGCCACCAGCAGAGGAGGGGCGCCCGGGGCCAACGTCCTGACTTTC. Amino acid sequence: CATSRGGAPGANVLTF.

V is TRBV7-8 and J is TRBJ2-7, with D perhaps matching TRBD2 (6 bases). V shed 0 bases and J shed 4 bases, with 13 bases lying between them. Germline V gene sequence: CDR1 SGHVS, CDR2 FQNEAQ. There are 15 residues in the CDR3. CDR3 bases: TGTGCCAGCAGCTTAGCGGCCGCGGGACTTTACGAGCAGTACTTC. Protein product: CASSLAAAGLYEQYF.

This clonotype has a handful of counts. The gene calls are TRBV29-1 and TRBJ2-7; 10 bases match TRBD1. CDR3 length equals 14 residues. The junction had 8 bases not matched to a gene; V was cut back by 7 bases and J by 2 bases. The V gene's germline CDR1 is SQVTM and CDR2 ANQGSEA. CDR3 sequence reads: CSGTGTGEAYEQYF. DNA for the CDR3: TGCAGCGGGACCGGGACAGGGGAGGCCTACGAGCAGTACTTC.

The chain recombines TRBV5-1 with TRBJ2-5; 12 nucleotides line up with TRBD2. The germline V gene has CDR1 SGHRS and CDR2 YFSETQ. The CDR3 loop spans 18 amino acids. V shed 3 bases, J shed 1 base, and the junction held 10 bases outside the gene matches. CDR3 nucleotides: TGCGCCAGCAGCTCACGACTAGCGGGGGCGCTACTCCAAGAGACCCAGTACTTC. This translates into CASSSRLAGALLQETQYF.

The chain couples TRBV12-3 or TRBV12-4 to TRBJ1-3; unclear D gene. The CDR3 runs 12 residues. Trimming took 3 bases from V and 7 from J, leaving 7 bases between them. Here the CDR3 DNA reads TGTGCCAGCAGTTTCATCGCGAACACCATATATTTT. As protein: CASSFIANTIYF.

CDR3 sequence: CASRNDLRGTNEKLFF. The CDR3, as DNA: TGTGCCAGCAGGAATGACCTTAGGGGAACTAATGAAAAACTGTTTTTT. The rearrangement joins TRBV2 to TRBJ1-4; possible D gene TRBD1, 5 bases. Germline V gene lookup returns CDR1 SNHLY and CDR2 FYNNEI. The CDR3 spans 16 residues. Trimming stripped 6 bases from V and 1 base from J, with 15 bases between.

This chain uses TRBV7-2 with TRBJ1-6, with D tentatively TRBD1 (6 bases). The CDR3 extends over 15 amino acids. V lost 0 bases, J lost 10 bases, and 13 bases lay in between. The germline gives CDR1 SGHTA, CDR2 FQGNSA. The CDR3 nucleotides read TGTGCCAGCAGCTTAGCCTCAGGGGCTGGATCACCCCTCCACTTT. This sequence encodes CASSLASGAGSPLHF. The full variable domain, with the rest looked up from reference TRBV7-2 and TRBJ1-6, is GAGVSQSPSNKVTEKGKDVELRCDPISGHTALYWYRQSLGQGLEFLIYFQGNSAPDKSGLPSDRFSAERTGGSVSTLTIQRTQQEDSAVYLCASSLASGAGSPLHFGNGTRLTVT.

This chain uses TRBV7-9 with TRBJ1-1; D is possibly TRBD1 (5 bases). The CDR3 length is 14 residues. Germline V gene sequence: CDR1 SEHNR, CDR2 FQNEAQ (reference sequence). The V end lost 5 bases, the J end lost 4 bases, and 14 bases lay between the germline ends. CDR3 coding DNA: TGTGCCAGCAGCGGTCCGGGGGGTATCACTGAAGCTTTCTTT. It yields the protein CASSGPGGITEAFF.

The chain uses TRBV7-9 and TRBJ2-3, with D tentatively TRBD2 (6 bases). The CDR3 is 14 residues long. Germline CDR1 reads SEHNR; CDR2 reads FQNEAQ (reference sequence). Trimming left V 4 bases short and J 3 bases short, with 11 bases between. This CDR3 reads CASSSLRGTDTQYF. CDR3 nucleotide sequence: TGTGCCAGCAGCTCCTTACGGGGGACAGATACGCAGTATTTT.